These 9 T cell receptor beta chains originate from one sample sequenced in a study of shared clonotypes between healthy human individuals (TCRdb year 2020). Library preparation employed the immunoSEQ multiplex PCR assay. Entries here come from immuneACCESS through TCRdb and include only in-frame sequences with V and J called. Some clones fail to appear in such tables; in the studies checked, an unresolved V gene covers under half of the shortfall, and the cause of the remainder is unknown. This sample has 2 million to 2.5 million clones in its table, and less than 95% of those were observed once. In total, the top ten clones hold around 0.38% of the sample. The sequencing input was naive CD4+ T cells from PBMCs. Sample cell subset or site, as interpreted from the label and publication: CD45RA+ positively selected. These receptors originate from a man aged 18-30 years in good health. Some clones in this sample may be carry-over from other donors' samples.

The chain is built from TRBV27 and TRBJ1-5; the match to TRBD1 covers 7 bases. This CDR3 is 15 amino acids long. The germline V gene encodes CDR1 MNHEY and CDR2 SMNVEV (reference sequence). V trimming: 6 bases; J trimming: 7 bases; junction bases outside the gene matches: 12. CDR3 DNA: TGTGCCAGCAGACCCGGAAACAGGGGCGAGCAGCCCCAGCATTTT. Translation: CASRPGNRGEQPQHF.

V is TRBV4-1 and J is TRBJ2-1; TRBD2 matches 11 bases. CDR1 MGHRA and CDR2 YSYEKL come from the germline V gene. V lost 3 bases and J lost 6; bases outside the gene matches: 13. This CDR3 is built from 18 residues. The DNA of the CDR3 is TGCGCCAGCAGCCATGTTAGCGGGAGGGCCCCTGTTGCCAATGAGCAGTTCTTC. Its protein is CASSHVSGRAPVANEQFF.

This clone showed up just once. This chain links TRBV7-8 with TRBJ2-6; perhaps TRBD1 as D (5 bases). This CDR3 has 15 residues. Germline V gene data show CDR1 as SGHVS and CDR2 as FQNEAQ. V lost 5 bases and J 0 bases, leaving 8 bases between the germline ends. In DNA, the CDR3 is TGTGCCAGCAGCCCCCAGGGCTCTGGGGCCAACGTCCTGACTTTC. This translates into CASSPQGSGANVLTF.

This clone came up a few times. This sequence joins TRBV10-3 and TRBJ1-5; D might be TRBD1 (6 bases). The CDR3 loop spans 13 amino acids. CDR1 ENHRY and CDR2 SYGVKD come from the germline V gene. The V gene lost 7 bases and the J gene lost 3 bases, with 10 bases spanning the gap. This chain's CDR3 is CAINRDINQPQHF. CDR3 nucleotides: TGTGCCATCAACAGGGACATCAATCAGCCCCAGCATTTT.

The chain uses TRBV5-4 and TRBJ2-5; D may be TRBD1 (6 bases). The CDR3 runs to 15 residues. The V end lost 0 bases, the J end lost 7 bases, and 16 bases lay between the germline ends. Germline CDR1 SGHNT, CDR2 YYREEE (reference sequence). The CDR3 here is CASSLGAGAPGTQYF. The CDR3 DNA reads TGTGCCAGCAGCTTGGGCGCAGGGGCCCCGGGGACCCAGTACTTC.

CDR3 sequence reads: CASSQEALAGEQFF. For the CDR3, the DNA is TGTGCCAGCAGCCAAGAGGCTCTAGCGGGTGAGCAGTTCTTC. V gene TRBV14 combines with J gene TRBJ2-1, with TRBD2 matching 8 bases. V dropped 0 bases and J dropped 9; count of bases not matched to a gene: 4. Per germline, CDR1 SGHDN and CDR2 FVKESK. The CDR3 consists of 14 residues. The full variable domain, its missing parts supplied by reference TRBV14 and TRBJ2-1, is EAGVTQFPSHSVIEKGQTVTLRCDPISGHDNLYWYRRVMGKEIKFLLHFVKESKQDESGMPNNRFLAERTGGTYSTLKVQPAELEDSGVYFCASSQEALAGEQFFGPGTRLTVL.

V and J are TRBV9 and TRBJ1-4; D is uncertain. Trimming took off 1 base at V and 7 bases at J, with 11 bases between the two ends. The length of the CDR3 is 14 residues. Germline V gene data show CDR1 as SGDLS and CDR2 as YYNGEE. This CDR3 is CASSVSMEGEKLFF. CDR3 bases: TGTGCCAGCAGCGTATCGATGGAGGGTGAAAAACTGTTTTTT.

V is TRBV27 and J is TRBJ2-1; D ambiguous. Trimming cost V 6 bases and J 0 bases, with 12 bases left between them. This CDR3 contains 15 residues. Germline CDR1 reads MNHEY; CDR2 reads SMNVEV (reference sequence). The CDR3 DNA reads as TGTGCCAGCAGGAACCCCCGGAGCTCCTACAATGAGCAGTTCTTC. Encoded protein: CASRNPRSSYNEQFF.

V gene TRBV6-1 combines with J gene TRBJ2-1, with a possible D match to TRBD2 (6 bases). Germline values: CDR1 MNHNS, CDR2 SASEGT. The V end was cut by 7 bases, the J end by 5 bases, with 15 bases between. This CDR3 contains 14 residues. This CDR3 is CASTESGGNNEQFF. The CDR3 DNA is TGTGCCAGCACCGAGAGCGGCGGGAACAATGAGCAGTTCTTC.